One sample yielded the 18 T cell receptor beta chains listed below, sequenced in a study of vaccination and CD4 T cells after COVID-19. Treatment denoted: approximately 9-day PBMC culture with coronavirus spike peptide pools or control peptides (ViraFEST assay). These TCRs are of unknown antigen specificity. Sequencing of DNA taken from cultured CD4+ T cells relied on the Oncomine TCR Beta short-read assay. Via MiXCR, TCRdb re-called the PCR reads, giving one row per CDR3 protein. Of around 15,000 distinct CDR3 sequences in the sample, less than 65% were seen once. This material consisted of cultured CD4+ T cells from blood, taken after SARS-CoV-2 vaccination. Receptor source: a human donor with COVID-19.

This clonotype appeared a few times. One junction end disagrees with the germline gene, perhaps due to a read error. The chain employs TRBV6-2 or TRBV6-3 and TRBJ2-3; no reliable D call. The germline gives CDR1 MNHEY, CDR2 SVGEGT. The CDR3 runs to 12 residues. The CDR3 spells CASSYWEDTQYF. The CDR3 DNA sequence: TGTGCCAGCAGCTACTGGGAAGATACGCAGTATTTT.

This clonotype came up a few times. V usage is TRBV7-9 and J usage is TRBJ1-1; weak D call: TRBD1 (6 bases). V shed 3 bases and J shed 2 bases, with 7 bases lying between them. The CDR3 length is 13 residues. The germline V gene has CDR1 SEHNR and CDR2 FQNEAQ (reference sequence). The CDR3 DNA reads as TGTGCCAGCAGCTTGGACAGTAACACTGAAGCTTTCTTT. As protein: CASSLDSNTEAFF.

The V gene is TRBV7-9, the J gene TRBJ2-7; the match to TRBD1 covers 10 bases. J was trimmed by 1 base and V by 5 bases; bases with no gene match: 5. The CDR3 extends over 15 amino acids. The germline V gene encodes CDR1 SEHNR and CDR2 FQNEAQ (reference sequence). The CDR3 DNA reads TGTGCCAGCAGCGGCCGGGACAGGGGTTCCTACGAGCAGTACTTC. Its protein product is CASSGRDRGSYEQYF.

The chain combines TRBV19 with TRBJ2-2, with 8 bases fitting TRBD1. The CDR3 consists of 17 residues. CDR1 and CDR2 (germline): LNHDA, SQIVND (reference sequence). V shed 6 bases and J 4 bases; nucleotides not matched to a gene: 13. CDR3 sequence: CASRPDRVGSGTGELFF. CDR3 DNA sequence: TGTGCCAGTAGGCCGGACAGGGTTGGATCGGGCACCGGGGAGCTGTTTTTT.

In this sample, this clonotype turned up once. The chain combines TRBV20-1 with TRBJ2-7, with D perhaps matching TRBD1 or TRBD2 (5 bases each). The CDR3 spans 13 residues. Between the trimmed V and J ends, which lost 3 bases and 7 bases, there was a span of 16 bases. Germline loops: CDR1 DFQATT, CDR2 SNEGSKA (reference sequence). For the CDR3, the DNA is TGCAGTGCTAGCGGGGCCGGTCCTACGGAGCAGTACTTC. Protein sequence: CSASGAGPTEQYF.

This chain uses TRBV6-2 or TRBV6-3 with TRBJ2-6; D remains unclear. The CDR3 spans 11 residues. Germline assignment: CDR1 MNHEY and CDR2 SVGEGT. V lost 7 bases and J lost 10, with 8 bases in between. CDR3 region: CASTDLNVLTF. The DNA for the CDR3 is TGTGCCAGCACCGACCTTAACGTCCTGACTTTC.

The rearrangement links TRBV19 to TRBJ1-1; D remains unclear. This CDR3 has 13 amino acids. The germline V gene encodes CDR1 LNHDA and CDR2 SQIVND (reference sequence). V lost 2 bases, J lost 5 bases, and 9 bases lay in between. CDR3 bases: TGTGCCAGTAGTATATCAGTTGGAACTGAAGCTTTCTTT. Protein sequence: CASSISVGTEAFF. Full variable domain (missing parts from reference TRBV19 and TRBJ1-1): DGGITQSPKYLFRKEGQNVTLSCEQNLNHDAMYWYRQDPGQGLRLIYYSQIVNDFQKGDIAEGYSVSREKKESFPLTVTSAQKNPTAFYLCASSISVGTEAFFGQGTRLTVV.

The gene calls are TRBV11-3 and TRBJ2-1; TRBD2 aligns across 14 bases. Germline loops: CDR1 SGHNT, CDR2 YENEEA. The CDR3 runs to 16 residues. J was trimmed by 4 bases and V by 3 bases; bases with no gene match: 2. CDR3 coding DNA: TGTGCCAGCAGCTTTGGACTAGCGGGGGGTTACAATGAGCAGTTCTTC. The encoded protein is CASSFGLAGGYNEQFF.

Only a few counts were recorded for this clonotype. The chain joins TRBV30 to TRBJ2-7; 9 bases align to TRBD1. The CDR3 is 15 amino acids. Per the germline V gene, CDR1 is GTSNPN and CDR2 is SVGIG (reference sequence). The ends lost 0 bases at V and 3 bases at J; junction bases unmatched: 6. CDR3 residues: CAWSVVGTGIYEQYF. Here the CDR3 DNA reads TGTGCCTGGAGTGTGGTCGGGACAGGGATCTACGAGCAGTACTTC.

About this clonotype: A much larger clone differs from this one at a single base, so this may be a read error. The CDR3 protein is CASSWTGGHNQPQHF. CDR3 DNA sequence: TGTGCCAGCAGTTGGACAGGGGGGCACAATCAGCCCCAGCATTTT. The chain recombines TRBV6-5 with TRBJ1-5; TRBD1 aligns across 10 bases. Germline CDR1 and CDR2: MNHEY and SVGAGI. The CDR3 consists of 15 residues. V lost 4 bases to trimming and J lost 3 bases; unmatched junction nucleotides: 3.

This rearrangement joins TRBV20-1 to TRBJ1-1; D is possibly TRBD1 (5 bases). The CDR3 is 12 amino acids. In germline, CDR1 is DFQATT, CDR2 SNEGSKA (reference sequence). V was pared by 5 bases and J by 5 bases, with 12 bases between. The CDR3 is CSAGSGGTEAFF. CDR3 bases: TGCAGTGCTGGGTCGGGGGGAACTGAAGCTTTCTTT.

This chain joins TRBV2 and TRBJ2-3; the match to TRBD2 covers 14 bases. Trimming took 9 bases from V and 5 from J; bases not matched to a gene: 1. Per germline, CDR1 SNHLY and CDR2 FYNNEI. CDR3 length equals 13 residues. In nucleotides, the CDR3 is TGTGCCAGAGGGACTAGCGGGGGAGATACGCAGTATTTT. Translated: CARGTSGGDTQYF. Together with reference TRBV2 and TRBJ2-3, the CDR3 gives the full variable domain: EPEVTQTPSHQVTQMGQEVILRCVPISNHLYFYWYRQILGQKVEFLVSFYNNEISEKSEIFDDQFSVERPDGSNFTLKIRSTKLEDSAMYFCARGTSGGDTQYFGPGTRLTVL.

The V and J genes are TRBV21-1 and TRBJ2-1; the table names TRBD1, a call not compared with the DNA. TRBV21-1 is a pseudogene locus. CDR3 length: 19 amino acids. The DNA for the CDR3 is TGTGCCAGCAGCAAAGGGACCGGGACAGCCTACCGCTCCTACAATGAGCAGTTCTTC. Protein: CASSKGTGTAYRSYNEQFF.

This clonotype was found once. This rearrangement joins TRBV6-5 to TRBJ2-7, with 9 bases matching TRBD1. Germline CDR1 reads MNHEY; CDR2 reads SVGAGI. The CDR3 is made up of 14 amino acids. Trimming cost V 2 bases and J 2 bases; bases outside gene matches: 1. As DNA, the CDR3 is TGTGCCAGCAGTTACGGGACAGGGACCTACGAGCAGTACTTC. The encoded protein is CASSYGTGTYEQYF.

This rearrangement joins TRBV5-1 to TRBJ1-1, with D unresolved. There are 12 residues in the CDR3. The germline CDR1 and CDR2 sequences are SGHRS and YFSETQ. The V end was cut by 7 bases, the J end by 4 bases, with 11 bases between. The CDR3 DNA reads as TGCGCCAGCGTGGGTATGGGCACTGAAGCTTTCTTT. Translated: CASVGMGTEAFF.

The chain uses TRBV7-3 and TRBJ2-3; 12 nucleotides line up with TRBD2. The CDR3 covers 15 residues. Germline V gives CDR1 SGHTA, CDR2 FQGTGA. V shed 5 bases, J shed 2 bases, and the junction held 2 bases outside the gene matches. As DNA, the CDR3 is TGTGCCAGCAGCCGGACTAGCGGGGCCACAGATACGCAGTATTTT. Protein product: CASSRTSGATDTQYF. Filled out from reference TRBV7-3 and TRBJ2-3, the complete variable domain reads GAGVSQTPSNKVTEKGKYVELRCDPISGHTALYWYRQSLGQGPEFLIYFQGTGAADDSGLPNDRFFAVRPEGSVSTLKIQRTERGDSAVYLCASSRTSGATDTQYFGPGTRLTVL.

V and J are TRBV18 and TRBJ2-5; D perhaps matches TRBD2 (5 bases). V lost 3 bases and J 2 bases, leaving 10 bases between the germline ends. The CDR3 extends over 14 amino acids. CDR1 is KGHSH, CDR2 LQKENI, per germline. CDR3 protein: CASSPRTQQETQYF. The CDR3, as DNA: TGTGCCAGCTCACCCAGGACTCAACAAGAGACCCAGTACTTC.

This chain uses TRBV7-9 with TRBJ2-1; 8 positions agree with TRBD2. In germline, CDR1 is SEHNR, CDR2 FQNEAQ (reference sequence). Trimming cost V 6 bases and J 4 bases; bases outside gene matches: 11. This CDR3 has 16 residues. Written as DNA, the CDR3 is TGTGCCAGCAGGACGACCGGGACTAGGGCTTACAATGAGCAGTTCTTC. Amino acid sequence: CASRTTGTRAYNEQFF.